This T cell receptor beta chain was profiled in a study of early T cells in non-severe SARS-CoV-2 infection. This clonotype was counted only a few times. The CDR3 covers 13 residues. The V and J ends lost 2 bases and 4 bases respectively, with 12 bases between them. CDR1 and CDR2 (germline): DFQATT, SNEGSKA (reference sequence). Molecules of cDNA were individually given unique molecular identifiers that were attached to them. TCRdb independently ran MiXCR on the 5' RACE reads; one entry per CDR3 protein. The sample has about 45,000 distinct CDR3 sequences, 12% seen once; the top ten hold 16%. Sequenced sample: whole blood. This rearrangement joins TRBV20-1 to TRBJ2-7, with D maybe TRBD2 (6 bases). This sequence was found in an adult who was a healthcare worker with PCR-confirmed SARS-CoV-2 infection or an uninfected control (not recorded which). The CDR3 sequence is CSARIGGVYEQYF. The CDR3 DNA reads TGCAGTGCTAGAATAGGCGGGGTGTACGAGCAGTACTTC.